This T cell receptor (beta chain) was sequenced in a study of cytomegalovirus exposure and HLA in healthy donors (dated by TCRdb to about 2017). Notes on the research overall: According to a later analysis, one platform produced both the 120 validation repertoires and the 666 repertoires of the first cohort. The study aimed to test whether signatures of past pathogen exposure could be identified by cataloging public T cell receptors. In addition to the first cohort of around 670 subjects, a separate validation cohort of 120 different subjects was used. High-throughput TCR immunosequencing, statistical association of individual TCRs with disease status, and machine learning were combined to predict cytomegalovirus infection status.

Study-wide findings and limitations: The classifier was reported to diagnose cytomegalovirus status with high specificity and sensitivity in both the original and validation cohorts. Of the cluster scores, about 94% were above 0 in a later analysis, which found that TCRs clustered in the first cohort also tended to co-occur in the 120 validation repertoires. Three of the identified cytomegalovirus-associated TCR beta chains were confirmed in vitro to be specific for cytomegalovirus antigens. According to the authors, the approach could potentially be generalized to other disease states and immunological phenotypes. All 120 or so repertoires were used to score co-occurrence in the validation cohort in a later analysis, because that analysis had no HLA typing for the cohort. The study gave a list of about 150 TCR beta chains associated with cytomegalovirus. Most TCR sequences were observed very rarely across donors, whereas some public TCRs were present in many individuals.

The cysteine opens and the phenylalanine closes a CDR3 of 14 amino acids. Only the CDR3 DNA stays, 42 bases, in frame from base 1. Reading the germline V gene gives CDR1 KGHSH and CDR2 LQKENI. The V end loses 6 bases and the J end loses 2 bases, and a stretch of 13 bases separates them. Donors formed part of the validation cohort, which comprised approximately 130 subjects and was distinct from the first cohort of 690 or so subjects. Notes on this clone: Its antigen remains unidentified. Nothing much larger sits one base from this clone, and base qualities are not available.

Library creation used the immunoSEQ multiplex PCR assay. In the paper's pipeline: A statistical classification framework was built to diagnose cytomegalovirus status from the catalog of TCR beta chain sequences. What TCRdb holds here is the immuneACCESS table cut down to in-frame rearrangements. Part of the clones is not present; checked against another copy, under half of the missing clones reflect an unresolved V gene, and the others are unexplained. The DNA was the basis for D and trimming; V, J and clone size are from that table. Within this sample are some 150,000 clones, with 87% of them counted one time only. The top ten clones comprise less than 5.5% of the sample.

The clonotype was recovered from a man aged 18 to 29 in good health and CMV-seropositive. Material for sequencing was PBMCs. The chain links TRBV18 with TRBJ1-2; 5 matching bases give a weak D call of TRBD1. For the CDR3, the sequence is CASSGGLGNYGYTF. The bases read TGTGCCAGCTCGGGGGGTTTGGGCAACTATGGCTACACCTTC.